This is a list of T cell receptor beta chains from one sample in a study of shared clonotypes between healthy human individuals. Libraries were prepared by immunoSEQ multiplex PCR; TCRdb keeps only in-frame clonotypes and omits some of them. The sample holds 1,400,000 or so clones, approximately 98.5% seen once. The material sequenced was naive CD4+ T cells sorted from blood. Receptors were obtained from a man aged 25-40 years in good health. CDR3s include the opening cysteine and the closing phenylalanine or tryptophan. Each record gives: J gene, clone size, V gene, D gene, CDR3 protein, CDR3 DNA. D genes are given only for firm matches. For some rows the clone size is stated as once, few or many, or as a class when expanded; others skip it.

TRBJ2-7 once TRBV5-1 - CASSLSPGKDEQYF TGCGCCAGCAGCTTGAGTCCAGGAAAGGACGAGCAGTACTTC
TRBJ2-7 - TRBV5-1 - CASSLGEGLEQYF TGCGCCAGCAGCTTGGGAGAGGGACTCGAGCAGTACTTC
TRBJ2-5 - TRBV7-9 - CASSSEGGKETQYF TGTGCCAGCAGCTCAGAGGGGGGGAAAGAGACCCAGTACTTC
TRBJ2-7 - TRBV7-2 TRBD2 CASRPAGRVYEQYF TGTGCCAGCCGACCCGCCGGGAGGGTTTACGAGCAGTACTTC
TRBJ2-2 - TRBV7-6 - CASSLVLATGELFF TGTGCCAGCAGCTTAGTTCTGGCAACCGGGGAGCTGTTTTTT
TRBJ2-1 - TRBV18 - CASSPSGEGEQFF TGTGCCAGCTCACCGTCGGGTGAGGGTGAGCAGTTCTTC
TRBJ1-5 - TRBV5-1 - CASSLLPNQPQHF TGCGCCAGCAGCTTGTTACCAAATCAGCCCCAGCATTTT
TRBJ1-2 - TRBV2 - CASSSSRNYGYTF TGTGCCAGCAGCTCATCCAGGAACTATGGCTACACCTTC
TRBJ2-2 - TRBV25-1 - CASSVLSNTGELFF TGTGCCAGCAGTGTACTTTCGAACACCGGGGAGCTGTTTTTT
TRBJ1-1 - TRBV7-9 - CASSLSGTEAFF TGTGCCAGCAGCTTATCGGGGACTGAAGCTTTCTTT
TRBJ2-7 - TRBV18 - CASSPIDVGGTKQYF TGTGCCAGCTCACCAATAGATGTAGGGGGTACGAAGCAGTACTTC
TRBJ2-2 - TRBV11-2 TRBD2 CASSQLGGWDTGELFF TGTGCCAGCAGCCAACTGGGAGGGTGGGACACCGGGGAGCTGTTTTTT
TRBJ2-1 - TRBV6-4 - CASSDLPGVLYNEQFF TGTGCCAGCAGTGACCTACCGGGAGTTCTATACAATGAGCAGTTCTTC
TRBJ1-2 - TRBV29-1 - CSVGGPCTF TGCAGCGTTGGGGGTCCTTGCACCTTC
TRBJ2-7 - TRBV7-6 - CASSLAYGSYEQYF TGTGCCAGCAGCTTAGCGTATGGCTCCTACGAGCAGTACTTC
TRBJ2-3 - TRBV10-2 TRBD1 CASSGTGQTKLGTDTQYF TGCGCCAGCAGTGGGACGGGACAGACGAAGTTAGGGACAGATACGCAGTATTTT
TRBJ1-2 - TRBV9 - CASSVEAGRAYGYTF TGTGCCAGCAGCGTAGAAGCAGGGCGGGCCTATGGCTACACCTTC
TRBJ2-2 - TRBV5-6 - CASSRQGGTGELFF TGTGCCAGCAGTCGACAGGGAGGAACCGGGGAGCTGTTTTTT
TRBJ2-7 - TRBV11-2 TRBD1 CASSLTGANYEQYF TGTGCCAGCAGCTTGACAGGGGCCAACTACGAGCAGTACTTC
TRBJ2-7 - TRBV2 - CASSAQGFFYEQYF TGTGCCAGCAGTGCCCAGGGTTTCTTCTACGAGCAGTACTTC
TRBJ1-3 - TRBV4-3 TRBD1 CASSQSWGTGAGNTIYF TGCGCCAGCAGCCAATCCTGGGGCACAGGGGCTGGAAACACCATATATTTT
TRBJ2-2 - TRBV10-3 - CAISLTSGGGPGELFF TGTGCCATCAGTTTGACTAGTGGAGGAGGTCCCGGGGAGCTGTTTTTT
TRBJ2-2 - TRBV5-1 - CASSDPKAGLNTGELFF TGCGCCAGCAGCGACCCTAAAGCGGGCCTAAACACCGGGGAGCTGTTTTTT
TRBJ2-2 - TRBV19 TRBD2 CASSLAPRTSGRYTGELFF TGTGCCAGTAGTCTCGCCCCCCGGACTAGCGGGAGATACACCGGGGAGCTGTTTTTT
TRBJ2-1 - TRBV11-2 TRBD2 CASSFDPSGRAARHEQFF TGTGCCAGCAGTTTCGACCCCAGCGGGAGGGCCGCTAGGCATGAGCAGTTCTTC
TRBJ2-7 - TRBV5-1 - CASSLQDRPYEQYF TGCGCCAGCAGCTTGCAGGATCGTCCCTACGAGCAGTACTTC
TRBJ2-2 - TRBV18 TRBD2 CASSRTSGDYANTGELFF TGTGCCAGCTCACGGACTAGCGGAGACTATGCGAACACCGGGGAGCTGTTTTTT
TRBJ1-2 - TRBV28 - CASSLWGGRYGYTF TGTGCCAGCAGTTTATGGGGCGGGAGATATGGCTACACCTTC